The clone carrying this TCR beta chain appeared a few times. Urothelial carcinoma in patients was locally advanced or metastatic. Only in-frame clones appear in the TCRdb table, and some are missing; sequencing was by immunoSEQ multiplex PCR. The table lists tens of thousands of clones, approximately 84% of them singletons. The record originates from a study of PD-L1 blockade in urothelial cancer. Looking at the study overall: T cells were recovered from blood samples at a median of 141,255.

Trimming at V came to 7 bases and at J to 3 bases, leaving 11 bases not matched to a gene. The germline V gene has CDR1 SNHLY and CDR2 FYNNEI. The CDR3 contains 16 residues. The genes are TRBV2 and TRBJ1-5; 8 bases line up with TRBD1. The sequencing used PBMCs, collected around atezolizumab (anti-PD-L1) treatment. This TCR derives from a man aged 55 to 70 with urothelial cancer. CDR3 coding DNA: TGTGCCAGCACTAGAGCGACAGGGGCTAACAATCAGCCCCAGCATTTT. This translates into CASTRATGANNQPQHF. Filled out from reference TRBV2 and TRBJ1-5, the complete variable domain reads EPEVTQTPSHQVTQMGQEVILRCVPISNHLYFYWYRQILGQKVEFLVSFYNNEISEKSEIFDDQFSVERPDGSNFTLKIRSTKLEDSAMYFCASTRATGANNQPQHFGDGTRLSIL.